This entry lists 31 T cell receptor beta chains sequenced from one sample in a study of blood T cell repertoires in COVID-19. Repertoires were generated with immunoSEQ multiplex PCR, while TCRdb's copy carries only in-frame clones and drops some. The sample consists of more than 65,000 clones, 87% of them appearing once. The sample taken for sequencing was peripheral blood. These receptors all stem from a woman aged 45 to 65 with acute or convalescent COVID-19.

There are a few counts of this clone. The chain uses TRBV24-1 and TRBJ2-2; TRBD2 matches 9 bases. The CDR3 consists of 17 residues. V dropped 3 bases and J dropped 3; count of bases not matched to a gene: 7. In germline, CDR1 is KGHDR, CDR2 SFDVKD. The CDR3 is CATSDGLAGLDTGELFF. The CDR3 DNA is TGTGCCACCAGTGATGGGCTAGCGGGACTTGACACCGGGGAGCTGTTTTTT.

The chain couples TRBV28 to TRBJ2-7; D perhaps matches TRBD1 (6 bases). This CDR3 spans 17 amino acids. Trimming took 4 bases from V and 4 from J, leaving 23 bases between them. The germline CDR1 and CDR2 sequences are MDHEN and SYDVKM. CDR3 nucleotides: TGTGCCAGCAGTTCTAGGGGTCAGCCAGGGGCTCTTTACGAGCAGTACTTC. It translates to CASSSRGQPGALYEQYF.

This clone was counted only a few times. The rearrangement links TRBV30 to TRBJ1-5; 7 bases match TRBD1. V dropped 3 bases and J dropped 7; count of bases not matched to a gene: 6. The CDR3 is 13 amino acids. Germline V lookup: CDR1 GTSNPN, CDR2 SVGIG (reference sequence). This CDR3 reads CAWSEQGKQPQHF. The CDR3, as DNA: TGTGCCTGGAGCGAACAGGGGAAGCAGCCCCAGCATTTT.

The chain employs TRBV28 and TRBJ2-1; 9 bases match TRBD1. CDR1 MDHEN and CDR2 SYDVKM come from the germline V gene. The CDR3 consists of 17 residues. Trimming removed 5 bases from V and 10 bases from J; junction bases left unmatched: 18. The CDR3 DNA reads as TGTGCCAGCAGTGGCCCCCCGGCCCACCACAGGGGGCGAGAGCAGTTCTTC. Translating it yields CASSGPPAHHRGREQFF.

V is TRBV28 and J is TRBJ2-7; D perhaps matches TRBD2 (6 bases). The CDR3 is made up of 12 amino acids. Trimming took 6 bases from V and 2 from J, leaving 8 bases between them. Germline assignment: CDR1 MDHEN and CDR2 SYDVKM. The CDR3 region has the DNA TGTGCCAGCAGGGCGGGGCCCTACGAGCAGTACTTC. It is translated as CASRAGPYEQYF.

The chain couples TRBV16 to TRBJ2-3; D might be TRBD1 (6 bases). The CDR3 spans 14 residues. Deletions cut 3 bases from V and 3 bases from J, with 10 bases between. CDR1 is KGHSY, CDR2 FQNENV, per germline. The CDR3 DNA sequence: TGTGCCAGCAGCCAGATCGGACAGACAGATACGCAGTATTTT. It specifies CASSQIGQTDTQYF.

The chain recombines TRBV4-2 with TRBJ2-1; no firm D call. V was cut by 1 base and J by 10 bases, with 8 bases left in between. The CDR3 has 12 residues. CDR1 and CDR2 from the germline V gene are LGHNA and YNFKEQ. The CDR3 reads CASSQGLREQFF. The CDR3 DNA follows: TGTGCCAGCAGCCAAGGACTCCGAGAGCAGTTCTTC.

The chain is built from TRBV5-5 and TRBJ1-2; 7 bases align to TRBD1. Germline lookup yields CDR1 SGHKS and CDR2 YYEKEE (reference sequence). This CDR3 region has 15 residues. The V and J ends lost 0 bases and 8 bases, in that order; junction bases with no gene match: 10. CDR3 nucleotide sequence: TGTGCCAGCAGCTTGGAAATAGGGGGCTCTCGGGGCTACACCTTC. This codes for CASSLEIGGSRGYTF.

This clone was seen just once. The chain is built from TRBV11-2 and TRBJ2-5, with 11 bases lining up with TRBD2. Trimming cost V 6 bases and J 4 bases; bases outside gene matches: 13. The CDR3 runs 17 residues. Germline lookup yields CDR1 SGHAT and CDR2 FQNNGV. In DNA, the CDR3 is TGTGCCAGCAGACCAACCAAACTAGCGGGGGCGGGAGAGACCCAGTACTTC. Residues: CASRPTKLAGAGETQYF.

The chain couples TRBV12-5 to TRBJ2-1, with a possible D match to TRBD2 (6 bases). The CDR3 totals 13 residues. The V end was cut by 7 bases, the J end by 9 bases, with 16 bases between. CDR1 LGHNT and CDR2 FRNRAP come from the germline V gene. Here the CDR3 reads CASASPGGSEQFF. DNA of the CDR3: TGTGCTAGTGCCTCCCCTGGGGGGAGTGAGCAGTTCTTC.

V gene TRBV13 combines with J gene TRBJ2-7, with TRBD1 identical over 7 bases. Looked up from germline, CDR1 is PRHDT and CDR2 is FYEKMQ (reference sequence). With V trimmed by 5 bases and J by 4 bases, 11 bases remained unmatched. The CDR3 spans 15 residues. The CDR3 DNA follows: TGTGCCAGCAGCGGCCACCGGGACAGATCTTACGAGCAGTACTTC. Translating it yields CASSGHRDRSYEQYF.

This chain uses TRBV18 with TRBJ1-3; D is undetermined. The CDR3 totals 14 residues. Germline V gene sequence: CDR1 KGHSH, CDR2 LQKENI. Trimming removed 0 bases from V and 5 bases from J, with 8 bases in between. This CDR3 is CASSPPGQRNTIYF. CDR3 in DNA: TGTGCCAGCTCACCACCTGGCCAAAGAAACACCATATATTTT.

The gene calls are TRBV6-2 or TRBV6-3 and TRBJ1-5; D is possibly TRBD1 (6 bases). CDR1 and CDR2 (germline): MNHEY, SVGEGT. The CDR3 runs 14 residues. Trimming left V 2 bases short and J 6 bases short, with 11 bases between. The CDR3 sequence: CASSYGGAGQPQHF. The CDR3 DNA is TGTGCCAGCAGTTACGGGGGCGCAGGTCAGCCCCAGCATTTT.

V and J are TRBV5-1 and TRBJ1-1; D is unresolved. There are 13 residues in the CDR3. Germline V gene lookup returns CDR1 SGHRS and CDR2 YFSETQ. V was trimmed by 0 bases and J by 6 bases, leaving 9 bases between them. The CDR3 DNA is TGCGCCAGCAGCTTGGTGGGGAGTGCTGAAGCTTTCTTT. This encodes CASSLVGSAEAFF.

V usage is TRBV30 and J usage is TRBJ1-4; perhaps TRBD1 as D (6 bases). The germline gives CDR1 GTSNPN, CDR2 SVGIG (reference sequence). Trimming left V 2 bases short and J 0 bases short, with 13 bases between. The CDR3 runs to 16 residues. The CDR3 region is CAWSPDRTATNEKLFF. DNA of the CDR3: TGTGCCTGGAGTCCCGACAGGACGGCAACTAATGAAAAACTGTTTTTT. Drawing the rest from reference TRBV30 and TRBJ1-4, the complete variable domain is SQTIHQWPATLVQPVGSPLSLECTVEGTSNPNLYWYRQAAGRGLQLLFYSVGIGQISSEVPQNLSASRPQDRQFILSSKKLLLSDSGFYLCAWSPDRTATNEKLFFGSGTQLSVL.

Written as DNA, the CDR3 is TGTGCCAGCAGTTTATTCTCTGGGGCAGGTGGGTCACCCCTCCACTTT. Its protein product is CASSLFSGAGGSPLHF. V and J are TRBV28 and TRBJ1-6; TRBD1 might be the D (5 bases). V lost 1 base to trimming and J lost 10 bases, with 17 bases between them. Germline loops: CDR1 MDHEN, CDR2 SYDVKM. The CDR3 contains 16 residues. Together with reference TRBV28 and TRBJ1-6, the CDR3 gives the full variable domain: DVKVTQSSRYLVKRTGEKVFLECVQDMDHENMFWYRQDPGLGLRLIYFSYDVKMKEKGDIPEGYSVSREKKERFSLILESASTNQTSMYLCASSLFSGAGGSPLHFGNGTRLTVT.

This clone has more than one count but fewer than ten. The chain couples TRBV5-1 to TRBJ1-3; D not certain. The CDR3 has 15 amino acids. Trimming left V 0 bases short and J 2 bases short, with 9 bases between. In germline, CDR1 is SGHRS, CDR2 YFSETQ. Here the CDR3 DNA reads TGCGCCAGCAGCTTGGAGCTCAATCCTGGAAACACCATATATTTT. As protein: CASSLELNPGNTIYF.

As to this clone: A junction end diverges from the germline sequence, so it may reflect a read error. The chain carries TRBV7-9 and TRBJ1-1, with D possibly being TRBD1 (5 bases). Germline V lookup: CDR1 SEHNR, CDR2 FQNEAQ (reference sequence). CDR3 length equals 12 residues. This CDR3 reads CASSRELQPQGF. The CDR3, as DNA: TGTGCCAGCAGCCGCGAGCTCCAGCCTCAGGGATTT.

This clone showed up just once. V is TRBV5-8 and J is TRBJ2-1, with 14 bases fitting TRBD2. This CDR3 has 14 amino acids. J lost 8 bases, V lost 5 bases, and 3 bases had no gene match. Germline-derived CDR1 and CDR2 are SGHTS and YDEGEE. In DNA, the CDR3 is TGTGCCAGCAGAAGGGGACTAGCGGGAGATGAGCAGTTCTTC. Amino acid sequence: CASRRGLAGDEQFF.

The CDR3, as DNA: TGTGCCAGCAGTCCACGGGGCTCTGGGGCCAACGTCCTGACTTTC. It yields the protein CASSPRGSGANVLTF. The V call is TRBV7-9, the J call TRBJ2-6; D might be TRBD2 (5 bases). The CDR3 has 15 residues. V lost 6 bases to trimming and J lost 0 bases, with 9 bases between them. CDR1 SEHNR and CDR2 FQNEAQ come from the germline V gene (reference sequence).

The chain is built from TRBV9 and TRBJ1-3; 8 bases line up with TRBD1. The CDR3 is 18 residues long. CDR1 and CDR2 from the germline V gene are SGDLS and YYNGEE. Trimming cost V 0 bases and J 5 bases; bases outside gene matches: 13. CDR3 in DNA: TGTGCCAGCAGCGTAGACTTAAGGGGACAGGCCCCGAGAAACACCATATATTTT. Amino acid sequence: CASSVDLRGQAPRNTIYF.

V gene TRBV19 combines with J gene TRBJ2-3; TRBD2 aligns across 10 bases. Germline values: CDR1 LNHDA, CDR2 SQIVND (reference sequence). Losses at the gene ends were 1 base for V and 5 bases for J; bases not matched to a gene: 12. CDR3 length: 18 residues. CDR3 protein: CASSIAFGTSGMRDTQYF. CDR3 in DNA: TGTGCCAGTAGTATAGCCTTCGGAACTAGCGGGATGAGAGATACGCAGTATTTT.

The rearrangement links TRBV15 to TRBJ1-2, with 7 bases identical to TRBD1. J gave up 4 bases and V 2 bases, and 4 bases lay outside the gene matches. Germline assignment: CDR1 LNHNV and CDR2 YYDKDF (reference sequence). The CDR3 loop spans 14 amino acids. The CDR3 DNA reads TGTGCCACCAGCAGACCGACAGGGATCTATGGCTACACCTTC. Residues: CATSRPTGIYGYTF.

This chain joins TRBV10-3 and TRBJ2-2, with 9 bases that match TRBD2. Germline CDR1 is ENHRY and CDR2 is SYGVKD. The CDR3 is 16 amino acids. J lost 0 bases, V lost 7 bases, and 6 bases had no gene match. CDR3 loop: CAINLSGGTNTGELFF. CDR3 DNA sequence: TGTGCCATCAACCTGAGCGGGGGGACGAACACCGGGGAGCTGTTTTTT.

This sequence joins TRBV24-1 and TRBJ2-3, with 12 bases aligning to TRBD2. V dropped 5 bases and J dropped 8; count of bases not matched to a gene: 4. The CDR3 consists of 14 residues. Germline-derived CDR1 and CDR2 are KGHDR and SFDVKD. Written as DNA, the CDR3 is TGTGCCACCAGTGCTAGCGGGGGGGCTGGTACGCAGTATTTT. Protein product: CATSASGGAGTQYF.

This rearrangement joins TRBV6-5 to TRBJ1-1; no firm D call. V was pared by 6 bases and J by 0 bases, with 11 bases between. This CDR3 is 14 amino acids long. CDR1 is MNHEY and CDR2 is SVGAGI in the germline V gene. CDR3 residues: CASRPHSLNTEAFF. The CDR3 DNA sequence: TGTGCCAGCAGACCACATTCACTGAACACTGAAGCTTTCTTT.

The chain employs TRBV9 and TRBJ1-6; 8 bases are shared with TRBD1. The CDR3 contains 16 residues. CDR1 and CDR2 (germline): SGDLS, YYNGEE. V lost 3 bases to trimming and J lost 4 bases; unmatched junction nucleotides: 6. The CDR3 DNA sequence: TGTGCCAGCAGCGGAGGCGGGACAGGATATAATTCACCCCTCCACTTT. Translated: CASSGGGTGYNSPLHF.

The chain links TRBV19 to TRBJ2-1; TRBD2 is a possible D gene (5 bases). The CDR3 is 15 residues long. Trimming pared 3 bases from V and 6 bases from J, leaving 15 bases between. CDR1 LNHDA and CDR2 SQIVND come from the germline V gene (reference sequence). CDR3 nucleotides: TGTGCCAGTAGTATGTGGACTCCAAAAGGCAATGAGCAGTTCTTC. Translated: CASSMWTPKGNEQFF.

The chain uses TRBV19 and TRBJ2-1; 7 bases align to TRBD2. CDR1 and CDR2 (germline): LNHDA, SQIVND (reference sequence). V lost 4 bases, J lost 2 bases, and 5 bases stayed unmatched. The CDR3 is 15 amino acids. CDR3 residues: CASSKTSTTYNEQFF. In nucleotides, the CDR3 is TGTGCCAGTAGTAAGACTAGCACGACCTACAATGAGCAGTTCTTC. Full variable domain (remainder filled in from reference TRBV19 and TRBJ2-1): DGGITQSPKYLFRKEGQNVTLSCEQNLNHDAMYWYRQDPGQGLRLIYYSQIVNDFQKGDIAEGYSVSREKKESFPLTVTSAQKNPTAFYLCASSKTSTTYNEQFFGPGTRLTVL.

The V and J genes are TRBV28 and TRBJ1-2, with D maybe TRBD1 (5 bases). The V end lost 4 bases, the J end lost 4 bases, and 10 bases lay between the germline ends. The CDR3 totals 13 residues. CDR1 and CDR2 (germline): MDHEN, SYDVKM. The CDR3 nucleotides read TGTGCCAGCAGTTCGGGGGTCCCCTATGGCTACACCTTC. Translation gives CASSSGVPYGYTF.

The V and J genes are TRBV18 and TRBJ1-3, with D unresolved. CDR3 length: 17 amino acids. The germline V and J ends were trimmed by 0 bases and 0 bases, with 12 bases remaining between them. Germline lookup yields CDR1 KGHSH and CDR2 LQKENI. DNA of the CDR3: TGTGCCAGCTCACCACCCGCGGGCAGGAGCTCTGGAAACACCATATATTTT. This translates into CASSPPAGRSSGNTIYF.